Following are 18 T cell receptor beta chains from one sample sequenced in a study of T cell responses to AZD1222 COVID-19 vaccine. Profiling relied on immunoSEQ multiplex PCR, and the TCRdb table lists in-frame clones only, not all of them. The sample records 100,000 or so clones, around nine tenths being singletons. The source material was peripheral blood, sampled on day 0 of AZD1222 vaccination. Receptor source: an adult in good health.

The chain has TRBV5-1 and TRBJ2-2, with D perhaps TRBD1 or TRBD2 (5 bases each). Trimming took off 0 bases at V and 6 bases at J, with 15 bases between the two ends. CDR1 is SGHRS, CDR2 YFSETQ, per germline. This CDR3 has 16 residues. The CDR3, as DNA: TGCGCCAGCAGCTTGGAAGGGACCTCCTTCCCCGGGGAGCTGTTTTTT. Its translation: CASSLEGTSFPGELFF.

This rearrangement joins TRBV29-1 to TRBJ2-7, with TRBD1 matching over 7 bases. The CDR3 loop spans 14 amino acids. Germline CDR1 reads SQVTM; CDR2 reads ANQGSEA. After removal of 1 base from V and 2 bases from J, the junction contained 5 bases not matched to a gene. The CDR3 protein is CSVEGDSYPYEQYF. CDR3 DNA sequence: TGCAGCGTTGAAGGGGACAGTTACCCCTACGAGCAGTACTTC.

J is TRBJ2-5 and V is TRBV5-4; 8 bases agree with TRBD2. CDR1 and CDR2 (germline): SGHNT, YYREEE (reference sequence). Losses at the gene ends were 3 bases for V and 2 bases for J; bases not matched to a gene: 6. CDR3 size: 15 residues. The CDR3 is CASSWDGGGQETQYF. As DNA, the CDR3 is TGTGCCAGCAGCTGGGACGGGGGGGGACAAGAGACCCAGTACTTC.

The J gene is TRBJ2-5, the V gene TRBV6-5; D ambiguous. Germline CDR1 reads MNHEY; CDR2 reads SVGAGI. V was shortened by 3 bases and J by 5 bases, with 16 bases between the two germline ends. CDR3 length equals 15 residues. CDR3 nucleotide sequence: TGTGCCAGCAGTTATCTCGGCGGATCTGAGGAGACCCAGTACTTC. Encoded protein: CASSYLGGSEETQYF.

The rearrangement joins TRBV19 to TRBJ2-4, with a weak D call TRBD1 (6 bases). V lost 6 bases and J 6 bases, leaving 18 bases between the germline ends. Germline-derived CDR1 and CDR2 are LNHDA and SQIVND (reference sequence). The CDR3 covers 15 residues. This CDR3 reads CASRTPGGEGNIQYF. Written as DNA, the CDR3 is TGTGCCAGTAGGACCCCTGGGGGCGAGGGAAACATTCAGTACTTC.

This clone was picked up one time. The V call is TRBV10-3, the J call TRBJ2-7; D tentatively reads TRBD1 or TRBD2 (5 bases each). Per the germline V gene, CDR1 is ENHRY and CDR2 is SYGVKD. The CDR3 is 15 residues long. The V and J ends lost 6 bases and 6 bases respectively, with 21 bases between them. CDR3 sequence reads: CAISPSAAGRGEQYF. CDR3 nucleotides: TGTGCCATCAGCCCCTCGGCGGCAGGGAGAGGCGAGCAGTACTTC.

The rearrangement joins TRBV19 to TRBJ2-3, with TRBD2 matching over 9 bases. V dropped 7 bases and J dropped 3; count of bases not matched to a gene: 8. The CDR3 is 15 amino acids. CDR1 is LNHDA and CDR2 is SQIVND in the germline V gene (reference sequence). CDR3 protein: CASTAVAGVTDTQYF. CDR3 sequence (DNA): TGTGCCAGTACGGCGGTAGCGGGAGTAACAGATACGCAGTATTTT.

The rearrangement links TRBV20-1 to TRBJ2-2, with D uncertain. Trimming pared 6 bases from V and 5 bases from J, leaving 7 bases between. Per the germline V gene, CDR1 is DFQATT and CDR2 is SNEGSKA (reference sequence). The CDR3 extends over 11 amino acids. This chain's CDR3 is CSALATGELFF. For the CDR3, the DNA is TGCAGTGCCCTCGCAACCGGGGAGCTGTTTTTT.

The V gene is TRBV28, the J gene TRBJ2-7; TRBD2 matches at 7 bases. CDR3 length: 10 residues. Germline V gene lookup returns CDR1 MDHEN and CDR2 SYDVKM. J lost 10 bases, V lost 8 bases, and 5 bases had no gene match. The CDR3 nucleotides read TGTGCCAGCCGGGGGGTTTTTCAGTACTTC. Its translation: CASRGVFQYF.

This clone has only a few counts. J is TRBJ1-5 and V is TRBV25-1; the D is unclear. V lost 5 bases, J lost 0 bases, and 11 bases lay in between. Germline assignment: CDR1 MGHDK and CDR2 SYGVNS. This CDR3 comprises 15 residues. The CDR3 bases are TGTGCCAGCAGTTACCGCGAGGGTAGCAATCAGCCCCAGCATTTT. This codes for CASSYREGSNQPQHF.

V is TRBV24-1 and J is TRBJ1-5; 9 bases align to TRBD1. J gave up 5 bases and V 4 bases, and 5 bases lay outside the gene matches. This CDR3 comprises 15 residues. From germline, CDR1 is KGHDR and CDR2 SFDVKD. DNA of the CDR3: TGTGCCACCAGTGACCAACAGGGGGCATATCAGCCCCAGCATTTT. Protein product: CATSDQQGAYQPQHF.

The chain uses TRBV7-9 and TRBJ2-3, with D possibly being TRBD2 (5 bases). Trimming took off 1 base at V and 3 bases at J, with 8 bases between the two ends. CDR1 is SEHNR and CDR2 is FQNEAQ in the germline V gene (reference sequence). The CDR3 spans 14 residues. The CDR3 nucleotides read TGTGCCAGCAGCTTAGGGGAGCGTACAGATACGCAGTATTTT. It specifies CASSLGERTDTQYF.

This clone was seen a handful of times. The rearrangement joins TRBV11-3 to TRBJ2-1, with 16 bases identical to TRBD2. From germline, CDR1 is SGHNT and CDR2 YENEEA. The CDR3 totals 18 residues. The junction had 7 bases not matched to a gene; V was cut back by 1 base and J by 7 bases. The CDR3 sequence is CASSLGGTSGRARNEQFF. CDR3 sequence (DNA): TGTGCCAGCAGCTTAGGAGGGACTAGCGGGAGGGCACGGAATGAGCAGTTCTTC.

The chain has TRBV25-1 and TRBJ2-7, with TRBD1 matching 9 bases. Germline V gives CDR1 MGHDK, CDR2 SYGVNS. The CDR3 runs 15 residues. Trimming took 3 bases from V and 2 from J; bases not matched to a gene: 5. In nucleotides, the CDR3 is TGTGCCAGCAGTGATTGGGGGACAGGGACCTACGAGCAGTACTTC. Its translation: CASSDWGTGTYEQYF.

CDR3 coding DNA: TGTGCCAGCAGCCCCGTCGGGAGGGGGGACACTGAAGCTTTCTTT. Amino acid sequence: CASSPVGRGDTEAFF. The V and J genes are TRBV14 and TRBJ1-1; tentative D call: TRBD1 (6 bases). This CDR3 is 15 amino acids long. Germline loops: CDR1 SGHDN, CDR2 FVKESK. Trimming took off 4 bases at V and 3 bases at J, with 15 bases between the two ends.

The chain employs TRBV28 and TRBJ2-7; D is perhaps TRBD2 (5 bases). The CDR3 spans 13 residues. Germline lookup yields CDR1 MDHEN and CDR2 SYDVKM. V was pared by 7 bases and J by 3 bases, with 13 bases between. The CDR3 DNA sequence: TGTGCCAGCACCCCCACGGGGAACTACGAGCAGTACTTC. Its translation: CASTPTGNYEQYF.

This chain joins TRBV3-1 (or the pseudogene TRBV3-2) and TRBJ2-7, with 8 bases identical to TRBD1. Germline CDR1 is LGHDT and CDR2 is YNNKEL (reference sequence). This CDR3 region has 15 residues. The trim removed 6 bases at V and 6 bases at J, leaving 13 bases unmatched. CDR3 loop: CASSRRGTGHVEQYF. Written as DNA, the CDR3 is TGTGCCAGCAGTCGCCGCGGGACAGGCCATGTCGAGCAGTACTTC.

The chain joins TRBV7-9 to TRBJ1-2, with TRBD1 as a possible D gene (5 bases). From germline, CDR1 is SEHNR and CDR2 FQNEAQ (reference sequence). CDR3 length: 14 amino acids. V lost 7 bases and J lost 5, with 17 bases in between. The CDR3 reads CASTRLRERYGYTF. CDR3 coding DNA: TGTGCCAGCACACGTCTCAGGGAGCGGTATGGCTACACCTTC.